The clone carrying this T cell receptor beta chain was recorded only once. The sequenced target, TCR beta, came from blood CD8+ and CD4+ T cells. The multiple sclerosis control group consisted of treatment-naive patients whose relapsing-remitting disease, which was either stable or active, fulfilled revised McDonald criteria. Negative isolation yielded the CD8+ and CD4+ T cells, while FACS enriched the TEMRA cells. The CDR3 spans 14 residues. Germline loops: CDR1 MNHEY, CDR2 SVGAGI. V was trimmed by 0 bases and J by 2 bases, leaving 8 bases between them. This entry belongs to a study of CD8 T cells in Susac syndrome. A quantity of roughly 0.5 to 1 ug RNA underwent reverse transcription using random hexamers. Amplification of the TCR beta CDR3 was carried out by immunoSEQ multiplex PCR, which spanned a total of 54 Vbeta and 13 Jbeta segments. TCRdb re-analysed the immunoSEQ multiplex PCR reads in MiXCR, keeping a single row per CDR3 protein. The data contain 180,000 or so distinct CDR3 sequences, around 95% of them seen just once; the ten biggest clones take up around 0.093%.

The sequence was obtained from a human donor with multiple sclerosis. The gene calls are TRBV6-5 and TRBJ2-7; D is possibly TRBD2 (6 bases). Material: CD4+ T cells from PBMCs. DNA of the CDR3: TGTGCCAGCAGTTACTCGCGGGGCACCTACGAGCAGTACTTC. It codes for CASSYSRGTYEQYF.